This T cell receptor beta chain was sequenced during a study of monozygotic twins with inflammatory bowel disease. General study findings and limits: Distinction of different T cell subtypes was not possible. Especially where disease activity was present, IBD patients had fewer clonotypes in common with others than healthy twins did.

TCRalpha and TCRbeta cDNA underwent two nested PCRs of around 15 and 9 cycles. From the 5' RACE reads, TCRdb lists one entry per CDR3 protein and no DNA. The sample has 330,000 or so distinct CDR3 sequences. Concerning this clonotype: Its specificity is not known.

Every single donor had an approximately 2.7 ml blood sample drawn. Germline V gene sequence: CDR1 ENHRY, CDR2 SYGVKD. This CDR3 spans 16 amino acids. The sample was blood. The receptor was derived from a human donor with ulcerative colitis or Crohn's disease, or a healthy co-twin of an affected twin (not recorded which). V gene TRBV10-3 combines with J gene TRBJ2-2; there is no DNA to check the TCRdb D call of TRBD1. The CDR3: CAIRLTGQMDTGELFF.